This T cell receptor beta chain was sequenced in a study of high-grade serous ovarian cancer treatment subgroups. For the study at large: Mean per sample: around 14,000 reads, just under 7,500 unique TCR beta rearrangements. Points from the study as a whole: TCR clonal relatedness correlated positively with neoantigen level. Tumors within one patient showed repertoire similarity of 0.11 to 0.79.

Libraries were prepared by immunoSEQ multiplex PCR; TCRdb keeps only in-frame clonotypes and omits some of them. The sample contains 9,500 to 15,000 clones, approximately 88% of which appear only once. This CDR3 is built from 15 residues. Germline V gene data show CDR1 as SGHRS and CDR2 as YFSETQ. With 0 bases removed from V and 5 bases from J, the gap between germline ends came to 15 bases. In regard to this clone: Its antigen is still unknown.

Tumor tissue was taken before any definitive surgery or chemotherapy was given. V is TRBV5-1 and J is TRBJ2-7, with D perhaps assigned TRBD1 or TRBD2 (6 bases each). This clonotype was obtained from a human donor with high-grade serous ovarian cancer. Sequencing input: tumor tissue. The CDR3 sequence is CASSLAQGGLNEQYF. In nucleotides, the CDR3 is TGCGCCAGCAGCTTGGCACAGGGAGGTTTAAACGAGCAGTACTTC.